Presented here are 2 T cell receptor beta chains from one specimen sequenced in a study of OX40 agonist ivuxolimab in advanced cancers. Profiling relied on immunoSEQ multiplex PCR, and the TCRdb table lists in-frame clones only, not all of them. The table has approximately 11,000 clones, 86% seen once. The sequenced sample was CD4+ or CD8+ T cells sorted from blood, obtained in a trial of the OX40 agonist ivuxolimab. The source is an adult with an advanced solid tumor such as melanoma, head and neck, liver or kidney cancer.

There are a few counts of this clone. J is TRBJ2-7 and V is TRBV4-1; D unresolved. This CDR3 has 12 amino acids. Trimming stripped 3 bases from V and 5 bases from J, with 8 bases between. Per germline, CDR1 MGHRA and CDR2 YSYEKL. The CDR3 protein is CASSHNSDEQYF. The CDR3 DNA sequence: TGCGCCAGCAGCCATAATTCCGACGAGCAGTACTTC.

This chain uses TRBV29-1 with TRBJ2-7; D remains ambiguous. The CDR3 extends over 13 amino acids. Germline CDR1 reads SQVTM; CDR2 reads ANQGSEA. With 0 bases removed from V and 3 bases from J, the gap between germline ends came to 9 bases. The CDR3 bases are TGCAGCGTTGAAGATCTTCACAGCTACGAGCAGTACTTC. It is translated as CSVEDLHSYEQYF.